This is a list of T cell receptor beta chains from one sample in a study of shared clonotypes between healthy human individuals. Libraries were prepared by immunoSEQ multiplex PCR; TCRdb keeps only in-frame clonotypes and omits some of them. This sample yields about 1 million clones, of which about 75% are seen a single time; about 1.5% belongs to the top ten. Sequencing was performed on memory CD4+ T cells sorted from blood. All receptors come from a man between 18 and 29 years old in good health. CDR3s include the opening cysteine and the closing phenylalanine or tryptophan. A D gene is named only where the DNA matches it firmly. The size field is filled for only some rows; it gives once, few, many or a size class.

J gene: TRBJ1-4; V gene: TRBV29-1; D gene: NA; clone size: NA; CDR3 protein: CSVDAGPNEKLFF; CDR3 DNA: TGCAGCGTCGACGCGGGTCCTAATGAAAAACTGTTTTTT
J gene: TRBJ2-1; V gene: TRBV28; D gene: NA; clone size: once; CDR3 protein: CASSLPGWNEQFF; CDR3 DNA: TGTGCCAGCAGTTTACCGGGGTGGAATGAGCAGTTCTTC
J gene: TRBJ2-2; V gene: TRBV6-1; D gene: NA; clone size: NA; CDR3 protein: CASSSTTGELFF; CDR3 DNA: TGTGCCAGCAGCAGCACCACCGGGGAGCTGTTTTTT
J gene: TRBJ2-4; V gene: TRBV19; D gene: NA; clone size: NA; CDR3 protein: CASSRGTQGAKNIQYF; CDR3 DNA: TGTGCCAGTAGTAGGGGGACGCAGGGGGCCAAAAACATTCAGTACTTC
J gene: TRBJ2-7; V gene: TRBV27; D gene: NA; clone size: NA; CDR3 protein: CASGRDPFYF; CDR3 DNA: TGTGCCAGCGGCAGGGATCCGTTCTACTTC
J gene: TRBJ1-2; V gene: TRBV6-1; D gene: NA; clone size: NA; CDR3 protein: CASSEAARASNYGYTF; CDR3 DNA: TGTGCCAGCAGTGAAGCTGCCAGGGCCTCTAACTATGGCTACACCTTC
J gene: TRBJ2-1; V gene: TRBV7-9; D gene: NA; clone size: NA; CDR3 protein: CASSASKTSYNEQFF; CDR3 DNA: TGTGCCAGCAGCGCCTCCAAGACCTCCTACAATGAGCAGTTCTTC
J gene: TRBJ2-7; V gene: TRBV5-1; D gene: NA; clone size: NA; CDR3 protein: CASSPRGAGEEQYF; CDR3 DNA: TGCGCCAGCAGCCCCCGCGGGGCCGGGGAAGAGCAGTACTTC
J gene: TRBJ1-2; V gene: TRBV2; D gene: TRBD1; clone size: NA; CDR3 protein: CASSEQGAEGYTF; CDR3 DNA: TGTGCCAGCAGTGAACAGGGGGCAGAAGGCTACACCTTC
J gene: TRBJ2-1; V gene: TRBV27; D gene: TRBD2; clone size: NA; CDR3 protein: CASRLADSSYNEQFF; CDR3 DNA: TGTGCCAGCAGACTAGCGGACAGCTCCTACAATGAGCAGTTCTTC
J gene: TRBJ2-5; V gene: TRBV20-1; D gene: NA; clone size: NA; CDR3 protein: CSARVPTQYF; CDR3 DNA: TGCAGTGCTAGAGTCCCGACCCAGTACTTC
J gene: TRBJ2-7; V gene: TRBV5-5; D gene: TRBD2; clone size: few; CDR3 protein: CASSFLPAGGYEQYF; CDR3 DNA: TGTGCCAGCAGCTTTCTCCCAGCGGGAGGGTACGAGCAGTACTTC